The 32 T cell receptor beta chains below were found in one sample sequenced in a study of cytomegalovirus exposure and HLA in healthy donors. Primers included in the PCR were 60 Vbeta and 13 Jbeta primers. The repertoire was sequenced with immunoSEQ multiplex PCR; TCRdb's copy has only in-frame clones and lacks some. The repertoire includes over 100,000 clones, roughly four fifths of them detected once, and 22% sits in the top ten. Sequencing was performed on PBMCs. The source of these receptors is a man aged 25 to 40 in good health and CMV-seropositive.

The chain is built from TRBV28 and TRBJ1-1; D remains unclear. Trimming pared 1 base from V and 3 bases from J, leaving 15 bases between. CDR1 and CDR2 from the germline V gene are MDHEN and SYDVKM. The CDR3 is made up of 16 amino acids. This CDR3 is CASSLYWVGRDTEAFF. CDR3 coding DNA: TGTGCCAGCAGTTTATATTGGGTCGGGAGGGACACTGAAGCTTTCTTT.

The CDR3 sequence is CASSLESLRLNTEAFF. The CDR3 DNA reads as TGTGCCAGCAGCTTAGAGTCTCTCAGGTTGAACACTGAAGCTTTCTTT. The rearrangement joins TRBV7-2 to TRBJ1-1; D not resolved. This CDR3 region has 16 residues. In germline, CDR1 is SGHTA, CDR2 FQGNSA. V dropped 1 base and J dropped 0 bases, with 12 bases sitting between them.

This clone is medium-sized in the sample. The chain employs TRBV13 and TRBJ1-4; TRBD1 agrees at 10 bases. CDR3 length: 14 residues. Germline CDR1 PRHDT, CDR2 FYEKMQ (reference sequence). V shed 3 bases and J 7 bases; nucleotides not matched to a gene: 2. The chain's CDR3 is CASSLTGGGEKLFF. CDR3 nucleotides: TGTGCCAGCAGCTTGACAGGGGGCGGTGAAAAACTGTTTTTT.

The rearrangement uses TRBV28 and TRBJ2-7, with 8 positions matching TRBD2. V dropped 2 bases and J dropped 5; count of bases not matched to a gene: 5. The CDR3 sequence is 14 residues long. The germline gives CDR1 MDHEN, CDR2 SYDVKM. The CDR3 DNA is TGTGCCAGCAGTTTAAGCGGGAGACGCAACGAGCAGTACGTC. Amino acids: CASSLSGRRNEQYV.

V is TRBV28 and J is TRBJ2-2; 7 bases align to TRBD2. The J segment lost 3 bases and the V segment lost 6 bases, leaving 7 bases of the junction unmatched. Germline values: CDR1 MDHEN, CDR2 SYDVKM. This CDR3 has 15 amino acids. CDR3 nucleotide sequence: TGTGCCAGCAGCCTGGGGGGGTCGGACACCGGGGAGCTGTTTTTT. Translating gives CASSLGGSDTGELFF.

As DNA, the CDR3 is TGTGCCAGCAGTTTATGGGGACTGGCGTCCTACAATGAGCAGTTCTTC. As protein: CASSLWGLASYNEQFF. The genes are TRBV27 and TRBJ2-1, with a weak D call TRBD2 (6 bases). V shed 1 base and J shed 1 base, with 11 bases lying between them. Germline CDR1 and CDR2: MNHEY and SMNVEV (reference sequence). The CDR3 length is 16 residues.

The chain recombines TRBV28 with TRBJ2-3; no clear D. Germline lookup yields CDR1 MDHEN and CDR2 SYDVKM. The CDR3 extends over 12 amino acids. The germline V and J ends were trimmed by 9 bases and 2 bases, with 9 bases remaining between them. CDR3 residues: CASSIPTDTQYF. CDR3 nucleotides: TGTGCCAGTAGCATCCCCACAGATACGCAGTATTTT.

This clone was observed a handful of times. The chain recombines TRBV6-6 with TRBJ1-2; 7 bases line up with TRBD1. The CDR3 is 14 amino acids. The germline V gene encodes CDR1 MNHNY and CDR2 SVGAGI (reference sequence). J gave up 2 bases and V 0 bases, and 0 bases lay outside the gene matches. The chain's CDR3 is CASSYSGGNYGYTF. CDR3 sequence (DNA): TGTGCCAGCAGTTACTCAGGGGGCAACTATGGCTACACCTTC.

In this sample, this clone turned up once. The V call is TRBV5-4, the J call TRBJ2-7; D not resolved. V gave up 0 bases and J gave up 7 bases, with 8 bases separating them. From germline, CDR1 is SGHNT and CDR2 YYREEE (reference sequence). The CDR3 length is 12 residues. The CDR3 sequence is CASSLDQWEQYV. The CDR3 DNA is TGTGCCAGCAGCTTGGACCAATGGGAGCAGTACGTC.

The rearrangement uses TRBV28 and TRBJ1-4, with D perhaps matching TRBD1 (6 bases). The ends were cut back, 7 bases at V and 2 bases at J, with 11 bases in the middle. The CDR3 loop spans 14 amino acids. The germline V gene has CDR1 MDHEN and CDR2 SYDVKM. CDR3 residues: CASTGQPTNEKLFF. CDR3 DNA sequence: TGTGCCAGCACCGGACAGCCGACTAATGAAAAACTGTTTTTT.

V usage is TRBV5-4 and J usage is TRBJ2-1; 10 positions match TRBD2. The germline gives CDR1 SGHNT, CDR2 YYREEE (reference sequence). Trimming at V came to 1 base and at J to 0 bases, leaving 10 bases not matched to a gene. There are 19 residues in the CDR3. CDR3 region: CASSLSLLAGASSYNEQFF. CDR3 nucleotides: TGTGCCAGCAGCTTGTCGTTGCTAGCGGGGGCCTCCTCCTACAATGAGCAGTTCTTC.

A word on this clone: The same CDR3 also results from other DNA sequences found in this sample. The rearrangement links TRBV9 to TRBJ1-5, with unresolved D. The CDR3 is 15 amino acids. Trimming cost V 0 bases and J 0 bases, with 7 bases left between them. Germline CDR1 reads SGDLS; CDR2 reads YYNGEE. Here the CDR3 reads CASSVDSYSNQPQHF. As DNA, the CDR3 is TGTGCCAGCAGCGTAGACTCATATAGCAATCAGCCCCAGCATTTT.

The CDR3 here is CASSEGVGGKEETQYF. The CDR3 bases are TGCGCCAGCAGCGAAGGGGTCGGTGGGAAGGAAGAGACCCAGTACTTC. This rearrangement joins TRBV5-1 to TRBJ2-5, with D possibly matching TRBD1 (5 bases). This CDR3 has 16 amino acids. V was trimmed by 4 bases and J by 3 bases, leaving 19 bases between them. Germline-derived CDR1 and CDR2 are SGHRS and YFSETQ.

The chain has TRBV30 and TRBJ2-3; D gene ambiguous. The CDR3 consists of 14 residues. The germline V gene encodes CDR1 GTSNPN and CDR2 SVGIG (reference sequence). Trimming stripped 3 bases from V and 2 bases from J, with 12 bases between. The CDR3 coding sequence is TGTGCCTGGAGCGCATCCTCTAACACAGATACGCAGTATTTT. Encoded protein: CAWSASSNTDTQYF. Using reference TRBV30 and TRBJ2-3 for the parts outside the CDR3, the full variable domain is SQTIHQWPATLVQPVGSPLSLECTVEGTSNPNLYWYRQAAGRGLQLLFYSVGIGQISSEVPQNLSASRPQDRQFILSSKKLLLSDSGFYLCAWSASSNTDTQYFGPGTRLTVL.

V gene TRBV5-8 combines with J gene TRBJ2-7, with a tentative D call TRBD1 (6 bases). V dropped 0 bases and J dropped 2 bases, with 9 bases sitting between them. The CDR3 runs to 14 residues. Germline values: CDR1 SGHTS, CDR2 YDEGEE. The CDR3 loop reads CASSLGRQAYEQYF. CDR3 bases: TGTGCCAGCAGCTTGGGTCGACAGGCCTACGAGCAGTACTTC.

This chain connects TRBV5-1 to TRBJ1-6, with TRBD1 matching 8 bases. Germline V CDR1 and CDR2: SGHRS, YFSETQ. The V gene end was trimmed by 3 bases and the J gene end by 6 bases; junction bases not matched to a gene: 2. The CDR3 has 14 residues. CDR3 nucleotide sequence: TGCGCCAGCAGCTGGACAGGGAGTAATTCACCCCTCCACTTT. Its protein is CASSWTGSNSPLHF. The variable domain in full, with the rest retrieved from reference TRBV5-1 and TRBJ1-6, is KAGVTQTPRYLIKTRGQQVTLSCSPISGHRSVSWYQQTPGQGLQFLFEYFSETQRNKGNFPGRFSGRQFSNSRSEMNVSTLELGDSALYLCASSWTGSNSPLHFGNGTRLTVT.

The chain combines TRBV6-5 with TRBJ2-3; D is ambiguous. The CDR3 spans 12 residues. Trimming shortened V by 5 bases and J by 6 bases, and 9 bases separated the two germline ends. In germline, CDR1 is MNHEY, CDR2 SVGAGI. CDR3 sequence: CASSPQVDTQYF. The CDR3 bases are TGTGCCAGCAGTCCCCAGGTGGATACGCAGTATTTT.

The chain has TRBV27 and TRBJ1-1; D unresolved. This CDR3 spans 14 amino acids. Germline V gene sequence: CDR1 MNHEY, CDR2 SMNVEV (reference sequence). V dropped 0 bases and J dropped 1 base, with 6 bases sitting between them. CDR3 in DNA: TGTGCCAGCAGTTTATCGTACGGGAACACTGAAGCTTTCTTT. Translation gives CASSLSYGNTEAFF.

The chain links TRBV5-1 to TRBJ2-2; 9 nucleotides line up with TRBD2. The germline CDR1 and CDR2 sequences are SGHRS and YFSETQ. The CDR3 is 19 amino acids. J was trimmed by 0 bases and V by 0 bases; bases with no gene match: 9. The CDR3 DNA is TGCGCCAGCAGCTTGGCCCCTAGCGGGGATACCTCGAACACCGGGGAGCTGTTTTTT. It yields the protein CASSLAPSGDTSNTGELFF.

This clone was recorded once. The chain uses TRBV6-5 and TRBJ2-1; D uncertain. Between the trimmed V and J ends, which lost 6 bases and 2 bases, there was a span of 11 bases. The CDR3 length is 14 residues. In germline, CDR1 is MNHEY, CDR2 SVGAGI. CDR3 coding DNA: TGTGCCAGCAGCCCTATCCCCCCCTACAATGAGCAGTTCTTC. This sequence encodes CASSPIPPYNEQFF.

This clone is a singleton in its sample. One end of the junction is discordant with germline, which a read error may explain. This CDR3 is CSSSFGRGQGAYGYTF. In nucleotides, the CDR3 is TGTTCCAGCAGCTTCGGCAGGGGACAGGGGGCCTATGGCTACACCTTC. V and J are TRBV7-9 and TRBJ1-2; TRBD1 matches at 12 bases. In germline, CDR1 is SEHNR, CDR2 FQNEAQ (reference sequence). CDR3 length: 16 amino acids. Supplemented by reference TRBV7-9 and TRBJ1-2, the full variable domain reads DTGVSQNPRHKITKRGQNVTFRCDPISEHNRLYWYRQTLGQGPEFLTYFQNEAQLEKSRLLSDRFSAERPKGSFSTLEIQRTEQGDSAMYLCSSSFGRGQGAYGYTFGSGTRLTVV.

The rearrangement uses TRBV7-7 and TRBJ1-2; perhaps TRBD1 as D (5 bases). This CDR3 is 17 amino acids long. V dropped 1 base and J dropped 5 bases, with 20 bases sitting between them. In germline, CDR1 is SSHAT, CDR2 FNYEAQ (reference sequence). CDR3 in amino acids: CASSLGTLRQGQYGYTF. The CDR3 nucleotides read TGTGCCAGCAGCTTAGGTACCCTTAGGCAGGGCCAATATGGCTACACCTTC.

The chain uses TRBV30 and TRBJ1-6, with TRBD1 matching 8 bases. The CDR3 is 14 amino acids. Germline values: CDR1 GTSNPN, CDR2 SVGIG (reference sequence). V was clipped by 2 bases and J by 7 bases; unmatched bases: 4. The CDR3 sequence: CAWSLDRGNSPLHF. The CDR3 bases are TGTGCCTGGAGTCTTGACAGGGGAAATTCACCCCTCCACTTT. The variable domain in full, with the rest retrieved from reference TRBV30 and TRBJ1-6, is SQTIHQWPATLVQPVGSPLSLECTVEGTSNPNLYWYRQAAGRGLQLLFYSVGIGQISSEVPQNLSASRPQDRQFILSSKKLLLSDSGFYLCAWSLDRGNSPLHFGNGTRLTVT.

The chain is built from TRBV6-5 and TRBJ1-3; 7 nucleotides align to TRBD1. Unmatched junction bases numbered 4, after V lost 6 bases and J lost 2 bases. Germline lookup yields CDR1 MNHEY and CDR2 SVGAGI. The CDR3 contains 14 residues. The CDR3 loop is CASRPTGAGNTIYF. The CDR3 coding sequence is TGTGCCAGCAGACCTACAGGGGCTGGAAACACCATATATTTT.

This clone came up a few times. This sequence joins TRBV5-8 and TRBJ2-3; tentatively, D is TRBD2 (5 bases). The CDR3 contains 16 residues. V lost 0 bases, J lost 2 bases, and 13 bases lay in between. The V gene's germline CDR1 is SGHTS and CDR2 YDEGEE. The CDR3 bases are TGTGCCAGCAGCTTGGATTTGCCGGGAAACACAGATACGCAGTATTTT. It encodes CASSLDLPGNTDTQYF.

The genes are TRBV6-5 and TRBJ2-2, with 7 bases fitting TRBD2. Unmatched junction bases numbered 5, after V lost 0 bases and J lost 10 bases. The CDR3 length is 14 residues. In germline, CDR1 is MNHEY, CDR2 SVGAGI. This CDR3 is CASSYSGGPQELFF. The CDR3 DNA is TGTGCCAGCAGTTACTCGGGAGGGCCCCAGGAGCTGTTTTTT.

This sequence joins TRBV6-5 and TRBJ1-6, with a tentative D call TRBD1 (6 bases). This CDR3 region has 13 residues. The germline V and J ends were trimmed by 6 bases and 9 bases, with 12 bases remaining between them. Germline CDR1 MNHEY, CDR2 SVGAGI. CDR3 sequence reads: CASRGQVSSPLHF. The CDR3 bases are TGTGCCAGCAGGGGACAAGTTAGTTCACCCCTCCACTTT.

The rearrangement uses TRBV5-6 and TRBJ1-5; weak D call: TRBD1 (5 bases). Germline V lookup: CDR1 SGHDT, CDR2 YYEEEE. V gave up 2 bases and J gave up 3 bases, with 9 bases separating them. The CDR3 is made up of 14 amino acids. The CDR3 DNA reads as TGTGCCAGCAGCTTCGGGGGATTCAATCAGCCCCAGCATTTT. This translates into CASSFGGFNQPQHF.

The chain combines TRBV15 with TRBJ2-1; 13 bases fit TRBD2. Germline assignment: CDR1 LNHNV and CDR2 YYDKDF (reference sequence). The CDR3 runs to 19 residues. The junction had 7 bases not matched to a gene; V was cut back by 2 bases and J by 0 bases. The CDR3 DNA reads as TGTGCCACCAGCAGACCGGGACTAGCGGGATTGAGCTCCTACAATGAGCAGTTCTTC. Protein: CATSRPGLAGLSSYNEQFF.

The chain carries TRBV7-8 and TRBJ1-1, with D possibly being TRBD1 (6 bases). CDR3 length: 14 amino acids. The V end lost 5 bases, the J end lost 5 bases, and 15 bases lay between the germline ends. Germline CDR1 and CDR2: SGHVS and FQNEAQ. This CDR3 reads CASSILRGETEAFF. In nucleotides, the CDR3 is TGTGCCAGCAGCATACTCAGGGGAGAGACTGAAGCTTTCTTT.

The chain uses TRBV7-9 and TRBJ2-3; D possibly corresponds to TRBD2 (7 bases). V was clipped by 5 bases and J by 2 bases, with 20 bases between them. This CDR3 has 17 residues. In germline, CDR1 is SEHNR, CDR2 FQNEAQ (reference sequence). DNA of the CDR3: TGTGCCAGCAGCCCCATTACAGGGCGGGGGCTCACAGATACGCAGTATTTT. The encoded protein is CASSPITGRGLTDTQYF.

The chain has TRBV19 and TRBJ1-1; TRBD1 aligns across 9 bases. The CDR3 spans 13 residues. The V segment lost 4 bases and the J segment 5 bases; nucleotides outside the gene matches: 2. Germline V gene lookup returns CDR1 LNHDA and CDR2 SQIVND (reference sequence). The CDR3 loop reads CASSTGTGTEAFF. CDR3 nucleotides: TGTGCCAGTAGTACGGGGACAGGGACTGAAGCTTTCTTT.